The source of this T cell receptor beta chain is a study of blood T cell repertoires in COVID-19. The repertoire was sequenced with immunoSEQ multiplex PCR; TCRdb's copy has only in-frame clones and lacks some. The sample yields around 160,000 clones, 70% to 90% seen once. This CDR3 has 13 residues. V lost 5 bases and J lost 7, with 12 bases in between. CDR1 and CDR2 (germline): LNHDA, SQIVND (reference sequence). This receptor was identified in a woman in her twenties or thirties with acute COVID-19. The chain has TRBV19 and TRBJ1-5, with D uncertain. Sample: PBMCs or T cells enriched from blood (not recorded which). For the CDR3, the DNA is TGTGCCAGTAGTCCTGGGAGCTGGCAGCCCCAGCATTTT. Translated, it gives CASSPGSWQPQHF. The whole variable domain, remainder taken from reference TRBV19 and TRBJ1-5, is DGGITQSPKYLFRKEGQNVTLSCEQNLNHDAMYWYRQDPGQGLRLIYYSQIVNDFQKGDIAEGYSVSREKKESFPLTVTSAQKNPTAFYLCASSPGSWQPQHFGDGTRLSIL.